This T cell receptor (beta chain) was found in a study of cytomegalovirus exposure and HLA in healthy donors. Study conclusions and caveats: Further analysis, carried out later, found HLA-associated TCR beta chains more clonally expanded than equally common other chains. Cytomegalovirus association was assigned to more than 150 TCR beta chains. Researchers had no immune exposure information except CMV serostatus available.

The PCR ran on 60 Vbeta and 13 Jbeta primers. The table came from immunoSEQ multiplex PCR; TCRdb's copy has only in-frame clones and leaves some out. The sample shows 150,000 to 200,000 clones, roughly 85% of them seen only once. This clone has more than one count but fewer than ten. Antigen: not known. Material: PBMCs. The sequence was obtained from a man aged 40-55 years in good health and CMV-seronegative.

CDR3 sequence reads: CATSRRGGTGETQYF. The CDR3 DNA reads TGTGCCACCAGCAGGCGGGGGGGGACAGGAGAGACCCAGTACTTC. The chain recombines TRBV15 with TRBJ2-5; perhaps TRBD2 as D (9 bases). The CDR3 extends over 15 amino acids. Germline V gene lookup returns CDR1 LNHNV and CDR2 YYDKDF (reference sequence). V was pared by 3 bases and J by 4 bases, with 15 bases between.